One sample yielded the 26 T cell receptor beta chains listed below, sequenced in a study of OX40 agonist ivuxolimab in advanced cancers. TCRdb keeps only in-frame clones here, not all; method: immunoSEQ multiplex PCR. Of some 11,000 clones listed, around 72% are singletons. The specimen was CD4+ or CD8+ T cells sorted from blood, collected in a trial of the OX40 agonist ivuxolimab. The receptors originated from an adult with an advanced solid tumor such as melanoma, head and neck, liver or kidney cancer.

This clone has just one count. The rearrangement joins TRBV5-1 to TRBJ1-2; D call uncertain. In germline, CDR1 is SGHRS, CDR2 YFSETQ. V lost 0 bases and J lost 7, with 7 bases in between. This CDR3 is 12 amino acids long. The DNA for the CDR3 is TGCGCCAGCAGCTTGGGAGGGATTGGCTACACCTTC. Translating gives CASSLGGIGYTF.

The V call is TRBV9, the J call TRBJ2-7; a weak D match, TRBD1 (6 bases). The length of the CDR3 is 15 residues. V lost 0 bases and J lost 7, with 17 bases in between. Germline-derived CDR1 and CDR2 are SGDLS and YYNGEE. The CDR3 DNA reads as TGTGCCAGCAGCGTAGGTGACAGGCTCGCAGGGGAGCAGTACTTC. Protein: CASSVGDRLAGEQYF.

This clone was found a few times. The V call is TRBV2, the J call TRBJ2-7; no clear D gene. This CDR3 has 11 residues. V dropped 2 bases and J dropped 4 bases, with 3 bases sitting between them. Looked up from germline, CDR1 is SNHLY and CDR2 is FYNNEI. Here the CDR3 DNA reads TGTGCCAGCAGTGAAACGTACGAGCAGTACTTC. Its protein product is CASSETYEQYF.

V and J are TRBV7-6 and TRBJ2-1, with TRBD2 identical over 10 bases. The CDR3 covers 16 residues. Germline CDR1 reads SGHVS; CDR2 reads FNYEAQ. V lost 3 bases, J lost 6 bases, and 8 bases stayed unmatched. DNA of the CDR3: TGTGCCAGCAGCTTGGGAACTAGCGGGGAGGGCAATGAGCAGTTCTTC. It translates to CASSLGTSGEGNEQFF.

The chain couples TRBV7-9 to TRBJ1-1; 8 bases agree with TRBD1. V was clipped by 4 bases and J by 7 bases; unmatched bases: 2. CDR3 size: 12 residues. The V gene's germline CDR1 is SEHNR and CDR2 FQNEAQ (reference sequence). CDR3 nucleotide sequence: TGTGCCAGCAGCTCGACAGGGGATGAAGCTTTCTTT. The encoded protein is CASSSTGDEAFF.

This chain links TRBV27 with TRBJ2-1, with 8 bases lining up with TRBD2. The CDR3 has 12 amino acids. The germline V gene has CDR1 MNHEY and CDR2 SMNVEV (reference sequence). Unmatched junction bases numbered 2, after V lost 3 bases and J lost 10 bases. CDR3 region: CASSFGGGEQFF. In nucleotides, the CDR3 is TGTGCCAGCAGTTTCGGGGGGGGCGAGCAGTTCTTC.

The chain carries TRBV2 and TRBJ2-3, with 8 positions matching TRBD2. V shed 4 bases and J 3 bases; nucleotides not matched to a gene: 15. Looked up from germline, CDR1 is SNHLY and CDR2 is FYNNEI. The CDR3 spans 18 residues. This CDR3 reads CASSVLRGSGSETDTQYF. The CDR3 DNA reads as TGTGCCAGCAGTGTGTTGAGGGGCAGCGGGAGTGAAACAGATACGCAGTATTTT. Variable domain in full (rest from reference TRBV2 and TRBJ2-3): EPEVTQTPSHQVTQMGQEVILRCVPISNHLYFYWYRQILGQKVEFLVSFYNNEISEKSEIFDDQFSVERPDGSNFTLKIRSTKLEDSAMYFCASSVLRGSGSETDTQYFGPGTRLTVL.

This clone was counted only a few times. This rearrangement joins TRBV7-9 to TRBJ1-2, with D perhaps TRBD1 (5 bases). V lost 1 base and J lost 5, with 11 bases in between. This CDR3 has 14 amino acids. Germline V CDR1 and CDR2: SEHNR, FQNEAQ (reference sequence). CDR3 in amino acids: CASSLEGRGYGYTF. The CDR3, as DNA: TGTGCCAGCAGCTTAGAGGGGCGAGGGTATGGCTACACCTTC. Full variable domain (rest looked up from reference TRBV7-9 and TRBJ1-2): DTGVSQNPRHKITKRGQNVTFRCDPISEHNRLYWYRQTLGQGPEFLTYFQNEAQLEKSRLLSDRFSAERPKGSFSTLEIQRTEQGDSAMYLCASSLEGRGYGYTFGSGTRLTVV.

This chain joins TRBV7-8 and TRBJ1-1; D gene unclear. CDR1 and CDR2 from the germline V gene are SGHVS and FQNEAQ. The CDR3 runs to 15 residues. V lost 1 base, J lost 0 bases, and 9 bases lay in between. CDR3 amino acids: CASSLVGGMNTEAFF. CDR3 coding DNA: TGTGCCAGCAGCTTAGTAGGTGGCATGAACACTGAAGCTTTCTTT.

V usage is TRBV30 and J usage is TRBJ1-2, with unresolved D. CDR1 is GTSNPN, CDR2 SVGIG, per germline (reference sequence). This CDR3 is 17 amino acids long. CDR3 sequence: CVSSALSPSRSNYGYTF. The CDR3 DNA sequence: TGTGTCTCGTCCGCGCTAAGTCCCTCGAGGTCTAACTATGGCTACACCTTC.

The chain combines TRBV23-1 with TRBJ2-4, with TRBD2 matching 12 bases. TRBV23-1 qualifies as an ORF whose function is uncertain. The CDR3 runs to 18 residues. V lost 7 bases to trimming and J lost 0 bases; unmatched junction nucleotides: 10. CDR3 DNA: TGCGCCAGCATCCCCGGGACTAGCGGGCCGTTAGCCAAAAACATTCAGTACTTC. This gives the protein CASIPGTSGPLAKNIQYF.

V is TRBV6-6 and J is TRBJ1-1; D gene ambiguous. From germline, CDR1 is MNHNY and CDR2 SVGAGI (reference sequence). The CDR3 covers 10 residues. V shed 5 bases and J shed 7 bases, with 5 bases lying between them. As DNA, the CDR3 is TGTGCCAGCAGTGGCGATGAAGCTTTCTTT. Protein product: CASSGDEAFF.

The DNA for the CDR3 is TGCAGCGTTGAAGGTTTGCCAGGACTAGCGGGCACGGGGGAGCAGTACTTC. It specifies CSVEGLPGLAGTGEQYF. The V call is TRBV29-1, the J call TRBJ2-7, with TRBD2 identical over 11 bases. In germline, CDR1 is SQVTM, CDR2 ANQGSEA. This CDR3 comprises 17 residues. The V gene end was trimmed by 1 base and the J gene end by 7 bases; junction bases not matched to a gene: 15.

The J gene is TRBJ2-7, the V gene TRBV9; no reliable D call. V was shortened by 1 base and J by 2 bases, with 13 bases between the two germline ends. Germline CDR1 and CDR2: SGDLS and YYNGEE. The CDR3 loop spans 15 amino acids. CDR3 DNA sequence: TGTGCCAGCAGCGTAAGCCAGGAACCGACCTACGAGCAGTACTTC. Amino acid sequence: CASSVSQEPTYEQYF.

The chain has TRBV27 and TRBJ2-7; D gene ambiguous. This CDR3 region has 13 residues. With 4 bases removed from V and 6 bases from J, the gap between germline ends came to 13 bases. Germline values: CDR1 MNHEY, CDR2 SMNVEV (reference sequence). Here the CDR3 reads CASSSLGIGEQYF. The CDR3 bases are TGTGCCAGCAGTTCCCTAGGCATAGGCGAGCAGTACTTC.

CDR3 bases: TGTGCCAGCAGCTCAGAGACAGGGGGCCATTCACCCCTCCACTTT. This gives the protein CASSSETGGHSPLHF. The genes are TRBV7-9 and TRBJ1-6; 10 bases agree with TRBD1. The CDR3 is 15 residues long. Germline V gene lookup returns CDR1 SEHNR and CDR2 FQNEAQ (reference sequence). Germline trimming cut 4 bases from V and 8 bases from J; bases unmatched to any gene: 5.

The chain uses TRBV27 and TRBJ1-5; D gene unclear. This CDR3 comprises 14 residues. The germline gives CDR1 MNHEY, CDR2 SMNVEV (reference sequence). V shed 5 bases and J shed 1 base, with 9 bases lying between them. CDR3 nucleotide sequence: TGTGCCAGCAGTCCCCACAGAAGCAATCAGCCCCAGCATTTT. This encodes CASSPHRSNQPQHF.

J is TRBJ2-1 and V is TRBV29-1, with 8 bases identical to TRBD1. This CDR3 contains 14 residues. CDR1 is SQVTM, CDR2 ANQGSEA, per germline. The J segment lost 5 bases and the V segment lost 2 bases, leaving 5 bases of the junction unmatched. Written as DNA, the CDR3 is TGCAGCGTTGAAACAGGGGGTAGCAACAATGAGCAGTTCTTC. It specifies CSVETGGSNNEQFF.

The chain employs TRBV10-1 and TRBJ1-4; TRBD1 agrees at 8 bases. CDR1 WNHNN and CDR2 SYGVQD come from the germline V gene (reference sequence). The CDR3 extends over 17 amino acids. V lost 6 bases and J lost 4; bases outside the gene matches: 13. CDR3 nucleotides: TGCGCCAGCAGGGCCGGGACAGGCTTCTCACTTAATGAAAAACTGTTTTTT. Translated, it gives CASRAGTGFSLNEKLFF.

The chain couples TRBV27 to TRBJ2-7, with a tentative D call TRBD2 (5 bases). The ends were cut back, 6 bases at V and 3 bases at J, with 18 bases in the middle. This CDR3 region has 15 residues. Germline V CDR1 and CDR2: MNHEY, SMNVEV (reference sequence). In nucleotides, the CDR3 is TGTGCCAGCAGCCCAGTGACGGGGTCTATCTACGAGCAGTACTTC. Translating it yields CASSPVTGSIYEQYF.

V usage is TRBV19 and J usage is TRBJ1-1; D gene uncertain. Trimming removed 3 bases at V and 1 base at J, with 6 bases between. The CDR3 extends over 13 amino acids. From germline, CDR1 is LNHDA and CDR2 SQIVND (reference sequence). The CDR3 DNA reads TGTGCCAGTAGTATCGGAGCGAACACTGAAGCTTTCTTT. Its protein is CASSIGANTEAFF. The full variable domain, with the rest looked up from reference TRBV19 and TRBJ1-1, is DGGITQSPKYLFRKEGQNVTLSCEQNLNHDAMYWYRQDPGQGLRLIYYSQIVNDFQKGDIAEGYSVSREKKESFPLTVTSAQKNPTAFYLCASSIGANTEAFFGQGTRLTVV.

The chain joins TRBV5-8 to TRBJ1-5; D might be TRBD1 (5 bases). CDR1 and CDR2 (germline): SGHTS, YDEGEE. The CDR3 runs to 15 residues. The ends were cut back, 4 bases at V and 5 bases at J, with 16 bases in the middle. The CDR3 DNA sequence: TGTGCCAGCAGCCGAGGCGGGACCACAGATCAGCCCCAGCATTTT. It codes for CASSRGGTTDQPQHF.

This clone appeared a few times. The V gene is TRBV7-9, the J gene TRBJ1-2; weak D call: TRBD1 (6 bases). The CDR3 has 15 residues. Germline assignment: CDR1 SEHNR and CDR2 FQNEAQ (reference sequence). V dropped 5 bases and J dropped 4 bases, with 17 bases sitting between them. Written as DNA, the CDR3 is TGTGCCAGCAGCAACCAGGCGGGGGCACGCTATGGCTACACCTTC. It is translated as CASSNQAGARYGYTF.

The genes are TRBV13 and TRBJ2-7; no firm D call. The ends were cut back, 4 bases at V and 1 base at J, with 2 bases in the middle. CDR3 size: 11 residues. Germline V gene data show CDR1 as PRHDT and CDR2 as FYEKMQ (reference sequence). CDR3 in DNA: TGTGCCAGCAGCTCGTCCTACGAGCAGTACTTC. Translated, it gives CASSSSYEQYF.

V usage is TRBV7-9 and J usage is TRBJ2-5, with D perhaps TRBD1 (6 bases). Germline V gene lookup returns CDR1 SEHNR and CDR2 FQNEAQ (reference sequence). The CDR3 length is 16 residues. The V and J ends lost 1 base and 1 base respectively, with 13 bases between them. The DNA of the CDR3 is TGTGCCAGCAGCTTAGTAGGGGGACAATTCCAAGAGACCCAGTACTTC. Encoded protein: CASSLVGGQFQETQYF.

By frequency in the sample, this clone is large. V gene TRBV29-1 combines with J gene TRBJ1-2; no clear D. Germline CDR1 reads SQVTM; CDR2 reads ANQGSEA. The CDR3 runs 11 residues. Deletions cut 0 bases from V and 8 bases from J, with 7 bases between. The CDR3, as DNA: TGCAGCGTTGAAGATGGGGAAGGCTACACCTTC. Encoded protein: CSVEDGEGYTF.